The sample holds many counts of the clone carrying this T cell receptor (beta chain). Its antigen is as yet unknown. Germline loops: CDR1 KGHDR, CDR2 SFDVKD. The V segment lost 3 bases and the J segment 0 bases; nucleotides outside the gene matches: 5. This CDR3 region has 16 residues. The sample is drawn from a study of response to subunit inactivated influenza vaccine. Study-level points and caveats: Researchers suggested that each seasonal influenza vaccination recruits few new T cells.

Each CDR3 protein gets one entry after TCRdb re-called the RT-PCR reads with MiXCR. The table has some 180,000 distinct CDR3 sequences, 7.5% to 10% seen once. The sample was non-naive T cells sorted from PBMCs, taken on the day of vaccination. This receptor was obtained from a man aged 45 to 65 who received an inactivated influenza vaccine. The chain recombines TRBV24-1 with TRBJ2-3, with TRBD1 matching 7 bases. DNA of the CDR3: TGTGCCACCAGTGATGGACAGGAGACAAGCACAGATACGCAGTATTTT. Residues: CATSDGQETSTDTQYF.